This T cell receptor beta chain comes out of a study of blood T cell repertoires in COVID-19 (dated by TCRdb to between 2020 and 2021). Turning to the overall study: Collaborator samples came from the United States, Italy and Spain and covered acute and convalescent phases of COVID-19. The prospective study material was composed of cDNA or gDNA derived from T cells, B-cell-depleted T cells, or PBMCs. Subjects who had been exposed to COVID-19, were actively infected with it, or had recovered from it provided the deeply sampled blood TCRbeta repertoires that made up the dataset. The repertoires were made available in a free public database intended to serve as a resource for research on the immune response to SARS-CoV-2. Samples came from the ongoing ImmuneRACE study (first 160 participants) plus 1,254 subjects from 6 global collaborators. Sample metadata almost always included a de-identified subject ID, COVID-19 status, age in years and sex. HLA class I and class II types, where available, came from metadata supplied by the sample provider rather than from assay-based typing. Results the study describes overall, beyond this receptor: The quantity of clinical and demographic metadata differed by source and by participant and was supplied without curation.

V is pared back by 1 base and J by 1 base, with 17 bases lying between the germline termini. There are 18 amino acids in the CDR3, from cysteine to phenylalanine inclusive. Of the read, only the CDR3 DNA is kept; its 54 bases are in frame from base 1. In the germline V gene, CDR1 corresponds to SGHVS and CDR2 to FQNEAQ. The immunoSEQ Assay, a bias-controlled multiplex PCR, was used to amplify TCRbeta CDR3 regions from genomic DNA. As for the authors' bioinformatics: The number of nucleated cells in each sample was estimated from the amplification of reference gene primers within the assay. To quantify the absolute abundance of each unique TCRbeta CDR3 rearrangement, sequence reads were collapsed and filtered. For each sample, productive Simpson clonality was calculated as the square root of Simpson's diversity index across productive rearrangements. In TCRdb, the immuneACCESS table is reduced to in-frame sequences with V and J assigned. These tables do not hold every clone; where another copy was compared, an unresolved V gene accounts for under half, and the others remain unexplained. V, J and clone size are those of that table, while D and trimming were read from the DNA. This sample has fewer than 200,000 clones in its table, and around 81% of those were observed once. In total, the top ten clones hold approximately 11% of the sample.

Concerning this clone itself: No cognate antigen has been identified for it. Per-base qualities were not stored, and no clone one base away is much larger.

At one collaborating source in Seattle, patients were enrolled during active infection and were followed longitudinally through the course of disease. Each collaborating institution followed its own protocols to collect whole blood in K2EDTA tubes. Collaborator samples were shipped for TCRbeta analysis as frozen whole blood, isolated PBMCs, or DNA extracted from either sample type. The sequenced sample consisted of peripheral blood. The sequence joins TRBV7-8 to TRBJ2-4; matching of 6 bases hints at TRBD1 as the D gene. The sequence came from a woman aged 40 to 55 with COVID-19, enrolled during active disease. The DNA sequence is TGTGCCAGCAGCTTAGGCAGGGGTGAAGGATGGGCCAAAAACATTCAGTACTTC. Translated, it gives CASSLGRGEGWAKNIQYF.